Below, one T cell receptor beta chain is given with its context. The antigen remains undetermined. The V and J ends lost 2 bases and 5 bases respectively, with 12 bases between them. Germline assignment: CDR1 GTSNPN and CDR2 SVGIG (reference sequence). This CDR3 is built from 13 residues. The repertoire was sequenced with immunoSEQ multiplex PCR; TCRdb's copy has only in-frame clones and lacks some. The sample has over 25,000 clones; approximately 78% are singletons. The entry originates in a study of CD4 T cells in relation to SARS-CoV-2 and coronaviruses. Overall study context: ViraFEST: roughly 10-day antigen culture of PBMCs, then TCR beta CDR3 sequencing.

Unexposed donor CD4+ T cells date from about 2010-2018, before the COVID-19 pandemic. CD4+ T cells were isolated from the cells after less than 13 days of culture. The source material was CD4+ T cells from PBMCs, cultured in vitro. V is TRBV30 and J is TRBJ2-5; D not resolved. The TCR sequence derives from a human donor in good health. The CDR3 nucleotides are TGTGCCTGGAGTCCCACACATTTCGAGACCCAGTACTTC. Amino acid sequence: CAWSPTHFETQYF.